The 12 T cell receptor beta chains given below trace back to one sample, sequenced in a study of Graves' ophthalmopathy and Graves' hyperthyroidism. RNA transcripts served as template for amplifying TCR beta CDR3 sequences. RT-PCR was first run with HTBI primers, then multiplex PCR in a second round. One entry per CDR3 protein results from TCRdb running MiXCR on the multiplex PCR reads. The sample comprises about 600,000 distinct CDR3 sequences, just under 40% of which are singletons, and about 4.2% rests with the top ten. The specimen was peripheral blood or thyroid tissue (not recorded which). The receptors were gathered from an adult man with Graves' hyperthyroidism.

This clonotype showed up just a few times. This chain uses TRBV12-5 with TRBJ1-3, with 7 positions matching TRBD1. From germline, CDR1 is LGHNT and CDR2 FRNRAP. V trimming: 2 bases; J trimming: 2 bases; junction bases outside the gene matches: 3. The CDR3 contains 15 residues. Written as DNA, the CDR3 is TGTGCTAGTGGTTTGTCGACAGGGCCTGGAAACACCATATATTTT. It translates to CASGLSTGPGNTIYF. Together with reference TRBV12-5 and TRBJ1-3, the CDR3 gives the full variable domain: DARVTQTPRHKVTEMGQEVTMRCQPILGHNTVFWYRQTMMQGLELLAYFRNRAPLDDSGMPKDRFSAEMPDATLATLKIQPSEPRDSAVYFCASGLSTGPGNTIYFGEGSWLTVV.

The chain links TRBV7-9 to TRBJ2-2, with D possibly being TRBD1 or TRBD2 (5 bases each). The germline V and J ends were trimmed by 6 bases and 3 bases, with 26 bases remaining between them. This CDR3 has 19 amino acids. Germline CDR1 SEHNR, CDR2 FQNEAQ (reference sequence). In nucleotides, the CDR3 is TGTGCCAGCAGTCAGGTTCCAGGGACGTCCTATGGCTACACCGGGGAGCTGTTTTTT. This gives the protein CASSQVPGTSYGYTGELFF.

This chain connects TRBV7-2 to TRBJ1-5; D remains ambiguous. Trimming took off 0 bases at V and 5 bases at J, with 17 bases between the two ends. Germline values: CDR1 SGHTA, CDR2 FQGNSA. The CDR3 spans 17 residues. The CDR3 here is CASSLALGSGGDQPQHF. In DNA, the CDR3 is TGTGCCAGCAGCTTAGCGCTGGGGTCCGGCGGGGATCAGCCCCAGCATTTT.

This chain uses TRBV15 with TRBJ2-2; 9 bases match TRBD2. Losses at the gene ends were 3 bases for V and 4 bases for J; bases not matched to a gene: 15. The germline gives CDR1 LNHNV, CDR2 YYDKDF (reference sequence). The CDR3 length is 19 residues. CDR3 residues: CATSSLSGLAGTGTGELFF. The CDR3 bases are TGTGCCACCAGCAGCCTATCGGGACTAGCAGGGACGGGCACCGGGGAGCTGTTTTTT.

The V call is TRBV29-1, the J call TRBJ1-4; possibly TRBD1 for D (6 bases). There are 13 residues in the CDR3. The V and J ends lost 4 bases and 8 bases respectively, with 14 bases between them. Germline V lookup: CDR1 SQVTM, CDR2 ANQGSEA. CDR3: CSVVGGRDEKLFF. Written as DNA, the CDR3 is TGCAGCGTTGTGGGGGGCAGGGACGAAAAACTGTTTTTT.

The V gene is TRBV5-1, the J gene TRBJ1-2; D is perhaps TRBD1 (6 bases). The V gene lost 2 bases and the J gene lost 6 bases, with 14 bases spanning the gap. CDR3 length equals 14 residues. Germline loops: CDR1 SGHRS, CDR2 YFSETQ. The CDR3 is CASSFLGGTDGYTF. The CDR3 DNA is TGCGCCAGCAGCTTTCTAGGGGGAACCGATGGCTACACCTTC.

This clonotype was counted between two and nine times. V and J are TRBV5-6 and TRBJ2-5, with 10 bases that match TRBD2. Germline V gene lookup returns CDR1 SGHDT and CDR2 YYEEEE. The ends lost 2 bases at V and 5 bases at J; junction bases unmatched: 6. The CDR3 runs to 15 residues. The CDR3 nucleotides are TGTGCCAGCAGCTTATCTAGCGGGGGTGGGGAGACCCAGTACTTC. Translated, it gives CASSLSSGGGETQYF.

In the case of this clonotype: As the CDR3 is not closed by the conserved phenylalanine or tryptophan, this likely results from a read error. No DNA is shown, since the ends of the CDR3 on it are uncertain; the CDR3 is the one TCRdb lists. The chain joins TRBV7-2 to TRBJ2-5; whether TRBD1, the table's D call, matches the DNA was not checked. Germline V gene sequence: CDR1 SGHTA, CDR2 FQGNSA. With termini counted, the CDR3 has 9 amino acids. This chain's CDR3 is CASSSTRGG.

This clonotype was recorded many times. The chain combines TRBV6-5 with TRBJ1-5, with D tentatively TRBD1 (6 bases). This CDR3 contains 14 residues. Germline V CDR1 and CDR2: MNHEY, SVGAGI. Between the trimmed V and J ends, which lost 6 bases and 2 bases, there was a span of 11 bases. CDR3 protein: CASSLRQGNQPQHF. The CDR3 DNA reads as TGTGCCAGCAGCCTCCGACAGGGCAATCAGCCCCAGCATTTT.

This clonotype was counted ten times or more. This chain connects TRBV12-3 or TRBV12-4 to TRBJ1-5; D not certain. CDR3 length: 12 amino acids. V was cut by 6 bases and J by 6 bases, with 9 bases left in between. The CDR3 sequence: CASSPDGQPQHF. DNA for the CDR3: TGTGCCAGCAGCCCAGACGGTCAGCCCCAGCATTTT.

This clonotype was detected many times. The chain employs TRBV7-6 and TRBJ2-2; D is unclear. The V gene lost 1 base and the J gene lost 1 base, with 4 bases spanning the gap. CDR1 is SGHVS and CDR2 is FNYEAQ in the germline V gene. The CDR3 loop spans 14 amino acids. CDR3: CASSLDLNTGELFF. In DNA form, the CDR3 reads TGTGCCAGCAGCTTAGACCTGAACACCGGGGAGCTGTTTTTT.

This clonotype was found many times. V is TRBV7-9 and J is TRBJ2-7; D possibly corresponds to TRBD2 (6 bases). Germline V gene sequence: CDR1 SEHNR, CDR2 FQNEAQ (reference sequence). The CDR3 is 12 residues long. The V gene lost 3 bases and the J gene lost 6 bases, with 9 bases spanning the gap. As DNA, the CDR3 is TGTGCCAGCAGCTTTGGGGGGATCGAGCAGTACTTC. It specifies CASSFGGIEQYF.